This T cell receptor (beta chain) was identified during a study of shared clonotypes between healthy human individuals. The table came from immunoSEQ multiplex PCR; TCRdb's copy has only in-frame clones and leaves some out. The sample lists fewer than 650,000 clones, over 65% occurring once. This CDR3 contains 17 residues. The V gene's germline CDR1 is MNHEY and CDR2 SMNVEV (reference sequence). J gave up 2 bases and V 2 bases, and 8 bases lay outside the gene matches. The receptor was derived from a woman aged 40 to 49 in good health. Some clones in this sample may be carry-over from other donors' samples. The sequenced material came from PBMCs. The genes are TRBV27 and TRBJ1-1, with TRBD1 matching 10 bases. In DNA form, the CDR3 reads TGTGCCAGCAGTTTACTTTCGACAGGGGGCCTCAACACTGAAGCTTTCTTT. Its protein product is CASSLLSTGGLNTEAFF.